The 10 T cell receptor beta chains below were found in one sample sequenced in a study of blood T cell repertoires in COVID-19. This table comes from immunoSEQ multiplex PCR, and its TCRdb copy is limited to in-frame clones, with some not included. The sample holds about 180,000 clones, around 86% seen once. Sequenced input: peripheral blood. The source is a woman aged 70-85 years with COVID-19, enrolled during active disease.

This clone came up a few times. The chain couples TRBV30 to TRBJ1-1; a possible D gene is TRBD1 (6 bases). Between the trimmed V and J ends, which lost 1 base and 9 bases, there was a span of 15 bases. CDR3 length equals 13 residues. CDR1 and CDR2 (germline): GTSNPN, SVGIG (reference sequence). The CDR3 nucleotides are TGTGCCTGGAGTGAAGGGGGAGCCCTAAAAGCTTTCTTT. It translates to CAWSEGGALKAFF.

This clone appeared once. The chain is built from TRBV19 and TRBJ1-4; D perhaps matches TRBD1 (5 bases). V shed 3 bases and J shed 3 bases, with 11 bases lying between them. CDR1 is LNHDA and CDR2 is SQIVND in the germline V gene (reference sequence). The CDR3 contains 15 residues. CDR3 DNA: TGTGCCAGTAGTATCCAGGGAGGACCTAATGAAAAACTGTTTTTT. Translation gives CASSIQGGPNEKLFF.

This clone turned up a few times. The V and J genes are TRBV7-8 and TRBJ2-5, with TRBD1 matching 9 bases. The CDR3 is made up of 15 amino acids. Germline values: CDR1 SGHVS, CDR2 FQNEAQ. The J segment lost 5 bases and the V segment lost 6 bases, leaving 10 bases of the junction unmatched. CDR3 loop: CASRPWDRVKETQYF. The DNA of the CDR3 is TGTGCCAGCAGGCCTTGGGACAGGGTTAAGGAGACCCAGTACTTC.

The V call is TRBV6-4, the J call TRBJ1-2; the match to TRBD1 covers 9 bases. Per germline, CDR1 MRHNA and CDR2 SNTAGT. V lost 4 bases and J lost 3; bases outside the gene matches: 3. The CDR3 is 14 residues long. The CDR3 DNA follows: TGTGCCAGCAGTGGGTGGACAGGGGACTATGGCTACACCTTC. Protein product: CASSGWTGDYGYTF.

The chain employs TRBV3-1 (or the pseudogene TRBV3-2) and TRBJ1-2; the D gene is possibly TRBD1 (5 bases). Trimming shortened V by 3 bases and J by 2 bases, and 10 bases separated the two germline ends. Germline CDR1 reads LGHDT; CDR2 reads YNNKEL (reference sequence). The CDR3 is made up of 14 amino acids. Here the CDR3 DNA reads TGTGCCAGCAGCCATACGACAGAAAACTATGGCTACACCTTC. Its protein is CASSHTTENYGYTF.

The chain links TRBV19 to TRBJ2-7; 7 positions match TRBD1. Unmatched junction bases numbered 12, after V lost 7 bases and J lost 3 bases. Germline CDR1 and CDR2: LNHDA and SQIVND (reference sequence). CDR3 length: 15 residues. The CDR3 here is CASTPDRAPFYEQYF. CDR3 DNA: TGTGCCAGTACCCCCGACAGGGCACCTTTCTACGAGCAGTACTTC. Together with reference TRBV19 and TRBJ2-7, the CDR3 gives the full variable domain: DGGITQSPKYLFRKEGQNVTLSCEQNLNHDAMYWYRQDPGQGLRLIYYSQIVNDFQKGDIAEGYSVSREKKESFPLTVTSAQKNPTAFYLCASTPDRAPFYEQYFGPGTRLTVT.

This chain connects TRBV5-4 to TRBJ1-1; 7 positions match TRBD1. From germline, CDR1 is SGHNT and CDR2 YYREEE (reference sequence). The ends lost 3 bases at V and 0 bases at J; junction bases unmatched: 11. This CDR3 contains 17 residues. DNA of the CDR3: TGTGCCAGCAGCTCGGGGGACAGAGGATCCATGAACACTGAAGCTTTCTTT. This sequence encodes CASSSGDRGSMNTEAFF.

Only one count was recorded for this clone. The V gene is TRBV18, the J gene TRBJ2-1, with D maybe TRBD2 (6 bases). Trimming stripped 0 bases from V and 1 base from J, with 7 bases between. From germline, CDR1 is KGHSH and CDR2 LQKENI. The CDR3 covers 15 residues. This CDR3 reads CASSPPEGSYNEQFF. For the CDR3, the DNA is TGTGCCAGCTCACCACCGGAGGGATCCTACAATGAGCAGTTCTTC.

The chain's CDR3 is CASSGSWTGGNQPQHF. The CDR3 DNA follows: TGTGCCAGCAGTGGGTCATGGACAGGCGGCAATCAGCCCCAGCATTTT. V and J are TRBV2 and TRBJ1-5, with 7 bases aligning to TRBD1. The junction had 8 bases not matched to a gene; V was cut back by 4 bases and J by 2 bases. This CDR3 has 16 residues. The germline V gene encodes CDR1 SNHLY and CDR2 FYNNEI.

The chain joins TRBV19 to TRBJ2-3; tentative D call: TRBD2 (6 bases). Germline assignment: CDR1 LNHDA and CDR2 SQIVND (reference sequence). This CDR3 region has 14 residues. With 5 bases removed from V and 3 bases from J, the gap between germline ends came to 12 bases. The CDR3 sequence: CASSWEVETDTQYF. The CDR3 DNA is TGTGCCAGTAGTTGGGAGGTGGAAACAGATACGCAGTATTTT. The full variable domain, its missing parts supplied by reference TRBV19 and TRBJ2-3, is DGGITQSPKYLFRKEGQNVTLSCEQNLNHDAMYWYRQDPGQGLRLIYYSQIVNDFQKGDIAEGYSVSREKKESFPLTVTSAQKNPTAFYLCASSWEVETDTQYFGPGTRLTVL.